This T cell receptor (beta chain) was found in a study of glioma-infiltrating T cells after dendritic cell vaccination. The table came from immunoSEQ multiplex PCR; TCRdb's copy has only in-frame clones and leaves some out. The repertoire holds 100,000 or so clones, with around 91% as singletons. This clone has just a few counts. The antigen remains unidentified. Its ends do not fully match the called genes, so a read error is possible. Other DNA sequences in this specimen translate into the identical CDR3. Study observations and caveats: The cohort had few patients with full blood and tumor sets.

The CDR3 spans 14 residues. Per the germline V gene, CDR1 is SGHRS and CDR2 is YFSETQ. Sample time point: after dendritic cell vaccination, including at tumor progression/relapse. Isocitrate dehydrogenase mutation was absent in all glioblastoma patients. Before vaccination, two weeks after the third vaccination, and at progression, PBMC were collected. This material consisted of blood, taken after dendritic cell vaccination. This chain connects TRBV5-1 to TRBJ1-5, with TRBD1 matching 9 bases. The receptor was isolated from a human donor with glioblastoma. The CDR3 here is CASSLGQGGQPQHF. The DNA for the CDR3 is TGTGCCAGCAGCTTGGGACAGGGAGGACAGCCCCAGCATTTT.